This TCR beta chain was profiled in a study of blood T cell repertoires in COVID-19. Looking at the study overall: Acute and convalescent COVID-19 samples came from the United States, Italy and Spain. Sources were T cells, B-cell-depleted T cells, or PBMCs; the material itself was cDNA or gDNA.

Per germline, CDR1 MNHEY and CDR2 SVGEGT. The CDR3 runs to 16 residues. Between the trimmed V and J ends, which lost 2 bases and 0 bases, there was a span of 8 bases. This table comes from immunoSEQ multiplex PCR, and its TCRdb copy is limited to in-frame clones, with some not included. The data hold roughly 100,000 clones, with 75% to 85% observed a single time. Source material: peripheral blood. This receptor was taken from a man aged 80 or over with COVID-19, enrolled during active disease. The rearrangement joins TRBV6-2 or TRBV6-3 to TRBJ1-6; maybe TRBD1 (5 bases). CDR3 in amino acids: CASSYDRSSYNSPLHF. The DNA for the CDR3 is TGTGCCAGCAGTTACGACAGAAGCTCCTATAATTCACCCCTCCACTTT.